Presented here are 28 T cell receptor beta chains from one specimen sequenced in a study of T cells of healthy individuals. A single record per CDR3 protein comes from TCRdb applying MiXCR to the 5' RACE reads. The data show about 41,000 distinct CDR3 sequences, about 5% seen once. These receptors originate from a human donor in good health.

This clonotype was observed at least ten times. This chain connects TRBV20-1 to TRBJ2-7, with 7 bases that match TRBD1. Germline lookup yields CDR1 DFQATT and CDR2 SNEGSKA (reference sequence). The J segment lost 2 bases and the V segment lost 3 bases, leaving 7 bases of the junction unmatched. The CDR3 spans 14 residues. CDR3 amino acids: CSASGTAPAYEQYF. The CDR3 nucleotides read TGCAGTGCTAGCGGGACAGCTCCGGCCTACGAGCAGTACTTC.

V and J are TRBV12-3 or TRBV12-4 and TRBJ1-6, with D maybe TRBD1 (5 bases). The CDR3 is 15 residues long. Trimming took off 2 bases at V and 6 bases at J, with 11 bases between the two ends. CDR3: CASSLRGEFNSPLHF. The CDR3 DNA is TGTGCCAGCAGTTTAAGAGGGGAATTTAATTCACCCCTCCACTTT.

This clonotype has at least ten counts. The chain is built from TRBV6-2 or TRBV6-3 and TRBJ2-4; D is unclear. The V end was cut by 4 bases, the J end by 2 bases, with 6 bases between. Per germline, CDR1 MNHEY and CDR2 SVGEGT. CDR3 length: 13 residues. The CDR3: CASSLGTKNIQYF. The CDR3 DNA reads TGTGCCAGCAGTTTAGGAACCAAAAACATTCAGTACTTC.

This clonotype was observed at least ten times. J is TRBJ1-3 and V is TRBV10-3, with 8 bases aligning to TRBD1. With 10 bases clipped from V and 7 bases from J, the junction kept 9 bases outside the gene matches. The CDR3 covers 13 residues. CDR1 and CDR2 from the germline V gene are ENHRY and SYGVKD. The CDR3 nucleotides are TGTGCCACCCTGGGCTACAGGGGGAACACCATATATTTT. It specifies CATLGYRGNTIYF.

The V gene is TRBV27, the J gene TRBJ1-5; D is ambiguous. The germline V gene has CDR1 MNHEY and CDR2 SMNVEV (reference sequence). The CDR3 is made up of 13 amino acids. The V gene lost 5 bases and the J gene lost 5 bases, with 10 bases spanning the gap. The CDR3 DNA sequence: TGTGCCAGCAGTCAAAACGTGTATCAGCCCCAGCATTTT. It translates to CASSQNVYQPQHF.

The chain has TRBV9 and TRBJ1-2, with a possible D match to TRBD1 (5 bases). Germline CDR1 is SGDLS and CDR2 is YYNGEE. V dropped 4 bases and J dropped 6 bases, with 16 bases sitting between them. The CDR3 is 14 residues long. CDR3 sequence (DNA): TGTGCCAGCAGCTCCTGGGGGGGGAGAAATGGCTACACCTTC. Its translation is CASSSWGGRNGYTF. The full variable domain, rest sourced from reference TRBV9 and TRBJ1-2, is DSGVTQTPKHLITATGQRVTLRCSPRSGDLSVYWYQQSLDQGLQFLIQYYNGEERAKGNILERFSAQQFPDLHSELNLSSLELGDSALYFCASSSWGGRNGYTFGSGTRLTVV.

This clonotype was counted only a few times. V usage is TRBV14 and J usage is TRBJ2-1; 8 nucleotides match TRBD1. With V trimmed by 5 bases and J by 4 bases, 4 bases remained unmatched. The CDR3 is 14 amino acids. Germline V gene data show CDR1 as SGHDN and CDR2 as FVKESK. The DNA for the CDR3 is TGTGCCAGCAGCGACAGGGGACCATACAATGAGCAGTTCTTC. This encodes CASSDRGPYNEQFF. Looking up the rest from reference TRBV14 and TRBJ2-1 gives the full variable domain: EAGVTQFPSHSVIEKGQTVTLRCDPISGHDNLYWYRRVMGKEIKFLLHFVKESKQDESGMPNNRFLAERTGGTYSTLKVQPAELEDSGVYFCASSDRGPYNEQFFGPGTRLTVL.

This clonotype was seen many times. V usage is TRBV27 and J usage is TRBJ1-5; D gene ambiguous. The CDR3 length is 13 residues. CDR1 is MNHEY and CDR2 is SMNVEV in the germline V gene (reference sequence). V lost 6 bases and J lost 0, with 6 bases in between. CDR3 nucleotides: TGTGCCAGCAGGCGGAATAGCAATCAGCCCCAGCATTTT. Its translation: CASRRNSNQPQHF.

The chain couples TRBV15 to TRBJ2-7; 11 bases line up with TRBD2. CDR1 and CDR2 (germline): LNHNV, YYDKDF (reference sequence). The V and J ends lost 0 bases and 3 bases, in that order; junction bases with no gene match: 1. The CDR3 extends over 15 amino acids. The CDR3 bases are TGTGCCACCAGCAGAGATCTAGCGGGGGGCTACGAGCAGTACTTC. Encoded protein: CATSRDLAGGYEQYF.

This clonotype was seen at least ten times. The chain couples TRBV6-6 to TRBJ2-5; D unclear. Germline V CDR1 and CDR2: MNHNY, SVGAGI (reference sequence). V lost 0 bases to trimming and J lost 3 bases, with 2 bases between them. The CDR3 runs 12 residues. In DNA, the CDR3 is TGTGCCAGCAGTTACTCAGAAGAGACCCAGTACTTC. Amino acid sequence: CASSYSEETQYF.

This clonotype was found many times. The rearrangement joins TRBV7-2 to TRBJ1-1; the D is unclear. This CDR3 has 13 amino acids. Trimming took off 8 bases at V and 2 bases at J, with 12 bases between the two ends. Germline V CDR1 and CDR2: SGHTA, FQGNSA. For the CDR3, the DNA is TGTGCCAGCGAGGTCGCCAGAAACACTGAAGCTTTCTTT. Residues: CASEVARNTEAFF.

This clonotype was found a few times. CDR3 DNA sequence: TGTGCCAGCAGCTTCCGGACAGGAACGAGGGAAGAGACCCAGTACTTC. Residues: CASSFRTGTREETQYF. The chain joins TRBV9 to TRBJ2-5, with TRBD1 identical over 7 bases. This CDR3 comprises 16 residues. V shed 4 bases, J shed 3 bases, and the junction held 12 bases outside the gene matches. CDR1 is SGDLS and CDR2 is YYNGEE in the germline V gene.

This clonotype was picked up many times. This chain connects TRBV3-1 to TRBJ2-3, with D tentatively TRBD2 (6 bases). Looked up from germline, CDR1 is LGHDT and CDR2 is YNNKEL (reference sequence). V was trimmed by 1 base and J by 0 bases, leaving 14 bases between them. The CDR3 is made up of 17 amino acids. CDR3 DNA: TGTGCCAGCAGCCAAGGTTTCGGGGGACCTAGCACAGATACGCAGTATTTT. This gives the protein CASSQGFGGPSTDTQYF.

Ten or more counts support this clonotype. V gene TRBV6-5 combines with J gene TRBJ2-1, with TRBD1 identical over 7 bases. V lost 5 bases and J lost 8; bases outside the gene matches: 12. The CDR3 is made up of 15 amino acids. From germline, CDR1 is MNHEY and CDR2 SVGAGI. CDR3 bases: TGTGCCAGCAGTGGCCGGGACAGCCCGTCGGATGAGCAGTTCTTC. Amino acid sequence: CASSGRDSPSDEQFF.

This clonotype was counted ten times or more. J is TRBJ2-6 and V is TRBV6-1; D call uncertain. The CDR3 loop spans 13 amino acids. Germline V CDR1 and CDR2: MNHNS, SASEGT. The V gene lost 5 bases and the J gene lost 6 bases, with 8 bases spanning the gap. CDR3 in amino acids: CASSKEVANVLTF. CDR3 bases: TGTGCCAGCAGTAAAGAGGTGGCCAACGTCCTGACTTTC.

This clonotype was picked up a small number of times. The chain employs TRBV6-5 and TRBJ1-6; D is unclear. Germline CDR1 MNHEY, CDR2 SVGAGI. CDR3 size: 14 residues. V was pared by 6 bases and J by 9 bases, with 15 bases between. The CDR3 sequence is CASRPGSWSSPLHF. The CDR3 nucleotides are TGTGCCAGCAGGCCCGGGTCGTGGAGTTCACCCCTCCACTTT.

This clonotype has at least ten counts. For the CDR3, the DNA is TGTGCCAGCTGCCGGCGGGAAGAGACCCAGTACTTC. Amino acids: CASCRREETQYF. The rearrangement joins TRBV4-2 to TRBJ2-5; possibly TRBD2 for D (5 bases). Trimming removed 8 bases from V and 3 bases from J, with 10 bases in between. The CDR3 runs 12 residues. Germline CDR1 reads LGHNA; CDR2 reads YNFKEQ.

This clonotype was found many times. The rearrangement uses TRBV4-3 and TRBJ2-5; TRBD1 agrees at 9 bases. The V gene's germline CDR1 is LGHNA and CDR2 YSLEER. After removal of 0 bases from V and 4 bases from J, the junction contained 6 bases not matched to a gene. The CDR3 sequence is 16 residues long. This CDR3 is CASSQDRGQGSETQYF. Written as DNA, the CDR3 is TGCGCCAGCAGCCAAGATCGGGGACAGGGTTCAGAGACCCAGTACTTC.

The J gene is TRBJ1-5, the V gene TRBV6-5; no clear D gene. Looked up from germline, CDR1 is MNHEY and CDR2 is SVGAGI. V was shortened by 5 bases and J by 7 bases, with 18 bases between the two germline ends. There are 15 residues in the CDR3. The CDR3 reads CASSKSDPGIQPQHF. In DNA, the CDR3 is TGTGCCAGCAGTAAGTCGGACCCGGGGATCCAGCCCCAGCATTTT.

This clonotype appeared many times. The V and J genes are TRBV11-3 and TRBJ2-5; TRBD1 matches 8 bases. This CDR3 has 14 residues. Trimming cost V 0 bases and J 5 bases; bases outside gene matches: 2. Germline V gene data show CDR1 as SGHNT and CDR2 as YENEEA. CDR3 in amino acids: CASSLDGQGETQYF. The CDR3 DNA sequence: TGTGCCAGCAGCTTAGATGGACAGGGTGAGACCCAGTACTTC.

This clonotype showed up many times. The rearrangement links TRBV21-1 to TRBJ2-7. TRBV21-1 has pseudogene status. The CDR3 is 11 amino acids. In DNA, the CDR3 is TGTGCCAGCAGCACGGAGTACGAGCAGTACTTC. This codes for CASSTEYEQYF.

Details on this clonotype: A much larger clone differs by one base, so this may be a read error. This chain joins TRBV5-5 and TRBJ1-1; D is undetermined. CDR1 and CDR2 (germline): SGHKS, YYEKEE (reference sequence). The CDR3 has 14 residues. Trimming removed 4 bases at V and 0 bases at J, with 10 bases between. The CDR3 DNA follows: TGTGCCAGCAGCCACCAGACAATGAACACTGAAGCTTTCTTT. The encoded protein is CASSHQTMNTEAFF.

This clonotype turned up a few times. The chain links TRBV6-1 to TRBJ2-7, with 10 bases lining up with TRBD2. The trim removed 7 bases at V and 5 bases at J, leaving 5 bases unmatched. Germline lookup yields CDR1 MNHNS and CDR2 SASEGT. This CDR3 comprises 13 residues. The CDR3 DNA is TGTGCCAGCAACCTAGCGGGAGAGGACGAGCAGTACTTC. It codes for CASNLAGEDEQYF.

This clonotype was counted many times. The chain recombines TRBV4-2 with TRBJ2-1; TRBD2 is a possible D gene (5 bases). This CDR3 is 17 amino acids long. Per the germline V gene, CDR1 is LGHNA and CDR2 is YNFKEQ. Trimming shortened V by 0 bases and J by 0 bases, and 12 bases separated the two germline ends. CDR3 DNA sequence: TGTGCCAGCAGCCAAGATGATAGCGAGAGCTCCTACAATGAGCAGTTCTTC. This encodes CASSQDDSESSYNEQFF.

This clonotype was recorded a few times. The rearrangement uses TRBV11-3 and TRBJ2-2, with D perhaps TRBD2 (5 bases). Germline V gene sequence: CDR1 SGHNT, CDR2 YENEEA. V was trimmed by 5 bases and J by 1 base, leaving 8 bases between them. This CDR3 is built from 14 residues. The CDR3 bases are TGTGCCAGCAGCGCTCGGGGGAACACCGGGGAGCTGTTTTTT. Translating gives CASSARGNTGELFF.

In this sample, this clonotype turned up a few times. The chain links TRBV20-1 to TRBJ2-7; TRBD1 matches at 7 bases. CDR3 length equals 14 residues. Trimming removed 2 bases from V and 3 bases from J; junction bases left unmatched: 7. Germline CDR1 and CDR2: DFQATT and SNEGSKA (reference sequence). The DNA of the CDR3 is TGCAGTGCTAGATCATGGGACAGAAGCTACGAGCAGTACTTC. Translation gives CSARSWDRSYEQYF.

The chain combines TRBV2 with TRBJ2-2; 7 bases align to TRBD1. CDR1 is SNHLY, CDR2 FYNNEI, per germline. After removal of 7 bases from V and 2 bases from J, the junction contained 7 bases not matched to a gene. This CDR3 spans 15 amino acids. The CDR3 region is CASKRQGSNTGELFF. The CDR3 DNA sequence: TGTGCCAGCAAACGACAGGGTAGTAACACCGGGGAGCTGTTTTTT. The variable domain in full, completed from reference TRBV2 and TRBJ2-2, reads EPEVTQTPSHQVTQMGQEVILRCVPISNHLYFYWYRQILGQKVEFLVSFYNNEISEKSEIFDDQFSVERPDGSNFTLKIRSTKLEDSAMYFCASKRQGSNTGELFFGEGSRLTVL.

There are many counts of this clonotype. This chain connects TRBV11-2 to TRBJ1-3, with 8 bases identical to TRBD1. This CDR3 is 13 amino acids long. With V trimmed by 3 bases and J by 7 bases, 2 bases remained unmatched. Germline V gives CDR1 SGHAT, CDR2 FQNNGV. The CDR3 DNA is TGTGCCAGCAGCTTCTACAGGGGGAACACCATATATTTT. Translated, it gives CASSFYRGNTIYF. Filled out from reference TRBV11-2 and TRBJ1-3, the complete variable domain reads EAGVAQSPRYKIIEKRQSVAFWCNPISGHATLYWYQQILGQGPKLLIQFQNNGVVDDSQLPKDRFSAERLKGVDSTLKIQPAKLEDSAVYLCASSFYRGNTIYFGEGSWLTVV.